This TCR beta chain was sequenced in a study of post-analysis software for immune sequencing data (dated by TCRdb to about 2015). In the study overall: Recorded disease courses included relapsing-remitting, secondary progressive and progressive-relapsing multiple sclerosis, with some patients lacking subtype annotation. The patient repertoires were set against roughly eleven previously published healthy control repertoires from donors whose ages ranged from 6 to 25 years. A subset of samples was prepared in parallel using single-end sample barcoding, then pooled and co-amplified after Illumina adapter ligation.

As regards this clonotype: The clone's antigen remains unknown. Base quality data are lacking; no much larger clone is found one base away.

The study at large found these results: About 5 TRBV segments, including TRBV5-6, TRBV5-1 and TRBV20-1, were significantly more frequent in patients than controls. Direct clustering with F measure showed strong co-clustering of samples prepared in the same batch, prompting a batch-effect correction. The multiple sclerosis patient group was slightly younger than the control group. Normalized Chao1 diversity was significantly lower in multiple sclerosis patients than controls, suggesting substantial peripheral T-cell clonal expansion.

The library was made by PCR. TCRdb records Illumina HiSeq 2500 as the sequencer. To reduce PCR and sequencing biases, unique molecular identifiers were built into the TCR beta cDNA libraries. Per 1 to 10 million input T cells, roughly 500,000 cDNA molecules were obtained, such that each molecule approximated one T cell. The patient libraries were prepared and sequenced with the same protocol used for the earlier healthy control dataset. Samples belonging to the same batch were prepared together, multiplexed and sequenced on a shared HiSeq lane. Under the source paper's analysis protocol: MIGEC was used to process the raw barcoded reads, and molecular identifier groups with only a single read were discarded before consensus assembly and CDR3 extraction. Clonotype tables were post-analysed with VDJtools, normalizing diversity by down-sampling all datasets to the smallest sample size. Repertoire overlap clustering matched CDR3 amino acid but not nucleotide sequences to correct batch-related cross-sample contamination. In-frame beta chains were kept once TCRdb had trimmed the public reads at Q25 with fastp and called clones with MiXCR. Duplicate CDR3 protein sequences are folded into a single record with the most common DNA and genes. The V and J calls and clone size come from TCRdb's table, not from the authors' own analysis. The sample contains about 260,000 distinct CDR3 sequences, 36% of them found a single time. The ten largest account for 4.5% to 5.5% of the sample.

The CDR3, from cysteine to phenylalanine, totals 14 residues. The DNA shown is the 42-base CDR3, in frame from base 1. Looking up the germline V gene yields CDR1 MNHNS and CDR2 SASEGT. V is reduced by 8 bases and J by 6 bases, leaving a spacing of 19 bases between them. TCR beta repertoires were profiled from peripheral blood of roughly twelve young patients with multiple sclerosis to demonstrate the VDJtools post-analysis software. The multiple sclerosis patients were children and adolescents ranging in age from about 6 to 17 years. The origin of this receptor is a girl aged 5 to 17 with multiple sclerosis. Recombination joined TRBV6-1 with TRBJ1-2, with the D gene too uncertain to name. What was sequenced was blood. The nucleotide sequence is TGTGCCAGCCATCTTTGGCCCGCCCTTGATGGCTACACCTTC. Translated, this gives CASHLWPALDGYTF.